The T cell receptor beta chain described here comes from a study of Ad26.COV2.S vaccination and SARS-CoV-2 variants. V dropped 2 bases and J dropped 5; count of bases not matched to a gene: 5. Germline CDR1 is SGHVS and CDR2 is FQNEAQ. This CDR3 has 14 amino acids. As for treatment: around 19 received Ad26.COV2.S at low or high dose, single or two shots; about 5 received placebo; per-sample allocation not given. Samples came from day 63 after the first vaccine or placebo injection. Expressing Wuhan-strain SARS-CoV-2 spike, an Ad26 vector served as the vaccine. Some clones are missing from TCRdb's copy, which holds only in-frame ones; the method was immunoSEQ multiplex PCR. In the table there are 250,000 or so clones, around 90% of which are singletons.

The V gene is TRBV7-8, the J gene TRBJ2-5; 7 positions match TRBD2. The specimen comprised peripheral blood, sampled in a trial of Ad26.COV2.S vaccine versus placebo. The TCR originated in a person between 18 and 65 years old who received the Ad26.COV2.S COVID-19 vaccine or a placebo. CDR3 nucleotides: TGTGCCAGCAGCTTAATAAGCGGGACGGAGACCCAGTACTTC. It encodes CASSLISGTETQYF. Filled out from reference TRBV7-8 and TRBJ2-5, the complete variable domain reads GAGVSQSPRYKVAKRGQDVALRCDPISGHVSLFWYQQALGQGPEFLTYFQNEAQLDKSGLPSDRFFAERPEGSVSTLKIQRTQQEDSAVYLCASSLISGTETQYFGPGTRLLVL.